A single T cell receptor beta chain is shown here with its context. Trimming cost V 5 bases and J 7 bases, with 15 bases left between them. The CDR3 sequence is 13 residues long. Germline V lookup: CDR1 MDHEN, CDR2 SYDVKM. The record originates from a study of blood T cell repertoires in COVID-19. Study summary: COVID-19 samples from acute and convalescent phases originated in the United States, Italy and Spain. T cells, B-cell-depleted T cells, or PBMCs provided the cDNA or gDNA that served as material.

Authors' processing steps: Reference gene primer amplification gave nucleated cell count estimates. Here immunoSEQ multiplex PCR was the method, and the copy in TCRdb shows in-frame clones only, minus some. The V and J calls and clone size are taken from that table; D and trimming were inferred from the DNA. The repertoire holds about 45,000 clones, with 83% as singletons. The chain employs TRBV28 and TRBJ2-7; D not resolved. This TCR derives from a man older than 75 in a cohort sampled during active COVID-19. The sequenced sample consisted of peripheral blood. CDR3 loop: CASSPSGSLEQYF. The CDR3 nucleotides read TGTGCCAGCAGTCCGTCTGGCTCTTTGGAGCAGTACTTC.